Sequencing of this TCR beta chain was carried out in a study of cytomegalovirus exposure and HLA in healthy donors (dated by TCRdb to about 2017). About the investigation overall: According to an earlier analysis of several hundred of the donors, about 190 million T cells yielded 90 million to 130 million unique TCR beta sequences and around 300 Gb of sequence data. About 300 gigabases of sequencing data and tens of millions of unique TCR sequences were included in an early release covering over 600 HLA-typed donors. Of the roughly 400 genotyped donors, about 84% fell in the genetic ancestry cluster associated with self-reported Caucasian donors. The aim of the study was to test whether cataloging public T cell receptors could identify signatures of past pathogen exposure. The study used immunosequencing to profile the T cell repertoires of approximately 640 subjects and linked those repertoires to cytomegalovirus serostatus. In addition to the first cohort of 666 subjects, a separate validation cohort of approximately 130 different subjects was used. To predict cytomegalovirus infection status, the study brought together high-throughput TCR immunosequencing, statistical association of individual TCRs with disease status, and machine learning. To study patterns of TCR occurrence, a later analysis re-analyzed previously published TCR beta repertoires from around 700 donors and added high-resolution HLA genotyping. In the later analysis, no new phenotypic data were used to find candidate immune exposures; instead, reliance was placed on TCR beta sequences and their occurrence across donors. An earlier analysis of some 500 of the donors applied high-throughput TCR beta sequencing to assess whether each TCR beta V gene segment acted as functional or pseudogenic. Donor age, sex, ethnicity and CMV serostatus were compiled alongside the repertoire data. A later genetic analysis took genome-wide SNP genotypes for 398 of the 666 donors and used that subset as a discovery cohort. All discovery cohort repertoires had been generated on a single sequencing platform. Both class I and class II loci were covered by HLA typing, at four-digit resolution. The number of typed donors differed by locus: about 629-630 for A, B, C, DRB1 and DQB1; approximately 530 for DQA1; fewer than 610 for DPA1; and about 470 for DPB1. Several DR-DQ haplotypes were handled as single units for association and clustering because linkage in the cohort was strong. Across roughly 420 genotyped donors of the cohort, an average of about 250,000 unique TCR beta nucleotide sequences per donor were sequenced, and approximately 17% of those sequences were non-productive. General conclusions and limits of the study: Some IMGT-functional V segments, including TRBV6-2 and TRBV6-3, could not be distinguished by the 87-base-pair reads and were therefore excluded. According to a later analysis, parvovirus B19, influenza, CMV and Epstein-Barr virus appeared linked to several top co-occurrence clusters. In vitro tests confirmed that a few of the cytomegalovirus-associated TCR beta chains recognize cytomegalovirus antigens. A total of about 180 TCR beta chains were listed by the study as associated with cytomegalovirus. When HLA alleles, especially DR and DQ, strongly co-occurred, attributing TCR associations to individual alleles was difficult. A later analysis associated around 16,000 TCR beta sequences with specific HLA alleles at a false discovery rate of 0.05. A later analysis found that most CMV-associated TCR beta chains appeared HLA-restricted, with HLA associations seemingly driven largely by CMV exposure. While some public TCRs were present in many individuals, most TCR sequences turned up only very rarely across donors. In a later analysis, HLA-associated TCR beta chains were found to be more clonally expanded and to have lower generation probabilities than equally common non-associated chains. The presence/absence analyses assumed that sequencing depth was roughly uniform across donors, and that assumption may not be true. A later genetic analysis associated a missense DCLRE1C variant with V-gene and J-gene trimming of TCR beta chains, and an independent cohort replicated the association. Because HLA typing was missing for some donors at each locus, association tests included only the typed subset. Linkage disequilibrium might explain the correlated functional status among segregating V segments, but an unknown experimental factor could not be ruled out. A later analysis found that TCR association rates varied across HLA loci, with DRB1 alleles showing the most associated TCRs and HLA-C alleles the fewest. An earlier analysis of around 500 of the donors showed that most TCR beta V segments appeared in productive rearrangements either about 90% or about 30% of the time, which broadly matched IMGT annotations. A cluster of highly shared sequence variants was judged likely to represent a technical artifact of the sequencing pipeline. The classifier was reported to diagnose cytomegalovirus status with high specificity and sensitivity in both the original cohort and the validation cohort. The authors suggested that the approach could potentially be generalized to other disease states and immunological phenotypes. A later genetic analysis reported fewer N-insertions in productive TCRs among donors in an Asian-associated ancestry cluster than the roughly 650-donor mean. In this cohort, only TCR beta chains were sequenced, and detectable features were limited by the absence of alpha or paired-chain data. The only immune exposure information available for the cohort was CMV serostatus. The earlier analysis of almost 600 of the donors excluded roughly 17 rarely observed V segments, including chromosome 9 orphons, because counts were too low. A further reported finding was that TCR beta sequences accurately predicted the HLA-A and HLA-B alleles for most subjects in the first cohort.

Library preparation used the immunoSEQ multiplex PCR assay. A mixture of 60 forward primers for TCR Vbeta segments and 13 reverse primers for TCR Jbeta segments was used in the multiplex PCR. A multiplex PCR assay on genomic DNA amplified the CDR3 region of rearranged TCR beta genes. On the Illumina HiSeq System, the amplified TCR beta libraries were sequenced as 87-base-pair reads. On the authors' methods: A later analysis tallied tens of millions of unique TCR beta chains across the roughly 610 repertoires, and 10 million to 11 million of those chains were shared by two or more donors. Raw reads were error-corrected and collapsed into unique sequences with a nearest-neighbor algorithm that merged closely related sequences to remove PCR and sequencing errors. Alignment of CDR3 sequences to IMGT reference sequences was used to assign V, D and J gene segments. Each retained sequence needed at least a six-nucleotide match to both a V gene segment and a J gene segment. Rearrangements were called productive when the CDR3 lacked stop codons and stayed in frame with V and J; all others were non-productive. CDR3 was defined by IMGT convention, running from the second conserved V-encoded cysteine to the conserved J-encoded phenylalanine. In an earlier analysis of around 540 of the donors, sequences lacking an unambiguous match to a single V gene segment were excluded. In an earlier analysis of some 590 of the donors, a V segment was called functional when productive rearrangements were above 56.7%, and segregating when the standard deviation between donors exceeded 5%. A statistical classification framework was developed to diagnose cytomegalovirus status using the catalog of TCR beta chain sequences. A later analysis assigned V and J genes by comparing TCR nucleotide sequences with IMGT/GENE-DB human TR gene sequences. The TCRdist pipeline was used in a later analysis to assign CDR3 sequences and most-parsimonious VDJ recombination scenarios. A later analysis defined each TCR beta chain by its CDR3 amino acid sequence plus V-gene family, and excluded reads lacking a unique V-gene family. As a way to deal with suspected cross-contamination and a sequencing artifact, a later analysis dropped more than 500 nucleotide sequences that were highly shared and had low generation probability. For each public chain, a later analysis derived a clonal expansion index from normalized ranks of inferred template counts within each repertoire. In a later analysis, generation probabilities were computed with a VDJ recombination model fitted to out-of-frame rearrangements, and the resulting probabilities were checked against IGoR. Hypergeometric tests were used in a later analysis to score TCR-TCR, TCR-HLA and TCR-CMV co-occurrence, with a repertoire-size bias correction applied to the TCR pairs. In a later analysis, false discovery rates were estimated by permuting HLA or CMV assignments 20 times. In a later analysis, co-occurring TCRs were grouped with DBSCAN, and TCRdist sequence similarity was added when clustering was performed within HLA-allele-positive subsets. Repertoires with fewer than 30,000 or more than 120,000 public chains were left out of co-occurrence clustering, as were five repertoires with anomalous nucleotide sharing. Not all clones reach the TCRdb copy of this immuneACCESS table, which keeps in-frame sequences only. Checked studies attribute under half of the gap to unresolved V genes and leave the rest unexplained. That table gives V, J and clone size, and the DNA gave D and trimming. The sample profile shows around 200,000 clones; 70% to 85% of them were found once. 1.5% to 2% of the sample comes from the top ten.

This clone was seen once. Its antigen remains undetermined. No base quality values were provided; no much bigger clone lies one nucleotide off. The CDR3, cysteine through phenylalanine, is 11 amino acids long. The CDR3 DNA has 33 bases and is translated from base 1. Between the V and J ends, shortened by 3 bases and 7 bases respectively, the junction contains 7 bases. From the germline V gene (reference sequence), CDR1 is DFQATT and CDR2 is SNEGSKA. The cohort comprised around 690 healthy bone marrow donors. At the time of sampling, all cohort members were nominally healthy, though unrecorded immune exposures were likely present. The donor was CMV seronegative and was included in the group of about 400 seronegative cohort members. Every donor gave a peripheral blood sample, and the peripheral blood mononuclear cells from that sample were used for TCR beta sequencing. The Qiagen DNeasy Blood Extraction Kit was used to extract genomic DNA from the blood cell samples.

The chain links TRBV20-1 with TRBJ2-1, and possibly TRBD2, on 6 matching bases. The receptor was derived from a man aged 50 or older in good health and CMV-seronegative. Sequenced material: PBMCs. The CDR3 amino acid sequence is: CSARDYNEQFF. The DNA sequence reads TGCAGTGCTAGGGACTATAATGAGCAGTTCTTC.